These 22 T cell receptor beta chains originate from one sample sequenced in a study of cytomegalovirus exposure and HLA in healthy donors. PCR used 60 Vbeta primers and 13 Jbeta primers. The protocol was immunoSEQ multiplex PCR, while the TCRdb copy is restricted to in-frame clones and leaves out a portion. The table lists about 130,000 clones, 70% to 85% of them singletons. The sample comprised PBMCs. These receptors originate from a woman between 18 and 30 years old in good health and CMV-seropositive.

This clone appeared once. As DNA, the CDR3 is TGTGCCAGCAGTAACACAGGGATCTCTGGGGCCAACGTCCTGACTTTC. Translating gives CASSNTGISGANVLTF. The rearrangement joins TRBV27 to TRBJ2-6, with D possibly matching TRBD1 (6 bases). V was pared by 5 bases and J by 0 bases, with 11 bases between. The germline gives CDR1 MNHEY, CDR2 SMNVEV (reference sequence). CDR3 size: 16 residues.

J is TRBJ2-1 and V is TRBV4-1, with 12 bases aligning to TRBD2. In germline, CDR1 is MGHRA, CDR2 YSYEKL. The CDR3 spans 15 residues. The V and J ends lost 4 bases and 9 bases, in that order; junction bases with no gene match: 7. CDR3 nucleotide sequence: TGCGCCAGCAGCCTTACTAGCGGGGGGCAAGGTGAGCAGTTCTTC. Translated, it gives CASSLTSGGQGEQFF.

The V call is TRBV5-6, the J call TRBJ1-3; no clear D. Between the trimmed V and J ends, which lost 0 bases and 1 base, there was a span of 5 bases. The length of the CDR3 is 14 residues. Germline-derived CDR1 and CDR2 are SGHDT and YYEEEE. The CDR3 coding sequence is TGTGCCAGCAGCTTGGGGGCATCTGGAAACACCATATATTTT. Protein sequence: CASSLGASGNTIYF.

The chain has TRBV4-2 and TRBJ1-1, with D possibly TRBD1 on 5 matching bases. The CDR3 is made up of 17 amino acids. CDR1 is LGHNA and CDR2 is YNFKEQ in the germline V gene. The V gene lost 0 bases and the J gene lost 0 bases, with 14 bases spanning the gap. CDR3: CASSQDQSRQMNTEAFF. The CDR3 DNA follows: TGTGCCAGCAGCCAAGATCAATCCCGACAGATGAACACTGAAGCTTTCTTT.

The chain has TRBV2 and TRBJ2-7; TRBD1 might be the D (6 bases). Germline V gene data show CDR1 as SNHLY and CDR2 as FYNNEI. This CDR3 contains 13 residues. The ends were cut back, 7 bases at V and 2 bases at J, with 12 bases in the middle. The CDR3 region has the DNA TGTGCCAGCATAGGTCAGGGGACCTACGAGCAGTACTTC. Its translation is CASIGQGTYEQYF.

The V and J genes are TRBV9 and TRBJ1-1, with TRBD1 matching 9 bases. J was trimmed by 0 bases and V by 3 bases; bases with no gene match: 3. Per germline, CDR1 SGDLS and CDR2 YYNGEE. The CDR3 loop spans 15 amino acids. CDR3 nucleotide sequence: TGTGCCAGCAGCGCACAGGGGGCTATGAACACTGAAGCTTTCTTT. The encoded protein is CASSAQGAMNTEAFF.

This clone was seen a few times. The rearrangement links TRBV5-1 to TRBJ2-7; possibly TRBD1 for D (5 bases). The CDR3 totals 13 residues. In germline, CDR1 is SGHRS, CDR2 YFSETQ. The V end lost 1 base, the J end lost 1 base, and 6 bases lay between the germline ends. CDR3 region: CASSLQGSYEQYF. Here the CDR3 DNA reads TGCGCCAGCAGCTTGCAGGGATCCTACGAGCAGTACTTC.

The chain is built from TRBV10-3 and TRBJ1-2; 9 bases match TRBD1. CDR1 is ENHRY, CDR2 SYGVKD, per germline. Germline trimming cut 8 bases from V and 1 base from J; bases unmatched to any gene: 8. CDR3 size: 15 residues. CDR3 nucleotides: TGTGCCATCCTTGGACAGGGGCTTATTAACTATGGCTACACCTTC. Protein sequence: CAILGQGLINYGYTF.

V is TRBV27 and J is TRBJ2-5; tentative D call: TRBD2 (5 bases). Germline lookup yields CDR1 MNHEY and CDR2 SMNVEV (reference sequence). Trimming stripped 6 bases from V and 0 bases from J, with 8 bases between. CDR3 length: 13 amino acids. The CDR3 DNA reads as TGTGCCAGCAGAAAACTAGACCAAGAGACCCAGTACTTC. Translated: CASRKLDQETQYF.

Worth noting for this clone: In the same sample, other DNA sequences code for this CDR3. V usage is TRBV5-1 and J usage is TRBJ2-5; no clear D. The CDR3 consists of 13 residues. Germline V gene lookup returns CDR1 SGHRS and CDR2 YFSETQ. With 0 bases removed from V and 1 base from J, the gap between germline ends came to 4 bases. The CDR3 DNA follows: TGCGCCAGCAGCTTGGGGGCCCAAGAGACCCAGTACTTC. This gives the protein CASSLGAQETQYF. Using reference TRBV5-1 and TRBJ2-5 for the parts outside the CDR3, the full variable domain is KAGVTQTPRYLIKTRGQQVTLSCSPISGHRSVSWYQQTPGQGLQFLFEYFSETQRNKGNFPGRFSGRQFSNSRSEMNVSTLELGDSALYLCASSLGAQETQYFGPGTRLLVL.

The gene calls are TRBV5-4 and TRBJ2-1; 7 nucleotides align to TRBD2. V shed 1 base, J shed 4 bases, and the junction held 5 bases outside the gene matches. The CDR3 is 15 amino acids. The germline CDR1 and CDR2 sequences are SGHNT and YYREEE (reference sequence). The CDR3 DNA follows: TGTGCCAGCAGCTTGTCTAGCGGAACTTACAATGAGCAGTTCTTC. It translates to CASSLSSGTYNEQFF.

This clone has only one observation. The chain recombines TRBV7-7 with TRBJ2-2, with D possibly being TRBD1 (6 bases). Germline values: CDR1 SSHAT, CDR2 FNYEAQ (reference sequence). V was trimmed by 8 bases and J by 5 bases, leaving 15 bases between them. The CDR3 spans 14 residues. CDR3 region: CASGRGGNTGELFF. In DNA form, the CDR3 reads TGTGCCAGCGGGAGAGGGGGAAATACCGGGGAGCTGTTTTTT. Looking up the rest from reference TRBV7-7 and TRBJ2-2 gives the full variable domain: GAGVSQSPRYKVTKRGQDVTLRCDPISSHATLYWYQQALGQGPEFLTYFNYEAQPDKSGLPSDRFSAERPEGSISTLTIQRTEQRDSAMYRCASGRGGNTGELFFGEGSRLTVL.

The chain combines TRBV6-5 with TRBJ2-1; 10 bases fit TRBD2. The V gene end was trimmed by 6 bases and the J gene end by 6 bases; junction bases not matched to a gene: 5. The CDR3 totals 14 residues. Germline V CDR1 and CDR2: MNHEY, SVGAGI. The DNA for the CDR3 is TGTGCCAGCAGCCCGGGACTAGCGATCAATGAGCAGTTCTTC. Translating gives CASSPGLAINEQFF.

V and J are TRBV7-9 and TRBJ2-1; weak D call: TRBD1 (6 bases). Germline CDR1 reads SEHNR; CDR2 reads FQNEAQ (reference sequence). V gave up 5 bases and J gave up 7 bases, with 21 bases separating them. This CDR3 is built from 16 residues. CDR3 sequence: CASSTSGAGIGNEQFF. The CDR3 DNA is TGTGCCAGCAGCACGTCAGGGGCTGGTATTGGTAATGAGCAGTTCTTC. The entire variable domain, with the rest obtained from reference TRBV7-9 and TRBJ2-1, is as follows: DTGVSQNPRHKITKRGQNVTFRCDPISEHNRLYWYRQTLGQGPEFLTYFQNEAQLEKSRLLSDRFSAERPKGSFSTLEIQRTEQGDSAMYLCASSTSGAGIGNEQFFGPGTRLTVL.

V is TRBV6-4 and J is TRBJ2-1; perhaps TRBD2 as D (6 bases). The CDR3 length is 15 residues. Deletions cut 2 bases from V and 1 base from J, with 9 bases between. Per germline, CDR1 MRHNA and CDR2 SNTAGT. CDR3: CASSDAGLSYNEQFF. The CDR3 DNA reads as TGTGCCAGCAGTGACGCGGGGTTGTCCTACAATGAGCAGTTCTTC.

This chain joins TRBV28 and TRBJ1-1, with D perhaps matching TRBD1 (6 bases). Germline V gene lookup returns CDR1 MDHEN and CDR2 SYDVKM. Trimming removed 6 bases from V and 0 bases from J, with 8 bases in between. CDR3 size: 13 residues. CDR3 bases: TGTGCCAGCAGAGGGGGGGTGAACACTGAAGCTTTCTTT. The encoded protein is CASRGGVNTEAFF.

CDR3 protein: CASSVTGNQETQYF. CDR3 nucleotides: TGCGCCAGCAGCGTGACAGGGAACCAAGAGACCCAGTACTTC. The genes are TRBV5-1 and TRBJ2-5, with 7 bases aligning to TRBD1. Germline assignment: CDR1 SGHRS and CDR2 YFSETQ. The length of the CDR3 is 14 residues. J lost 0 bases, V lost 4 bases, and 3 bases had no gene match.

J is TRBJ1-1 and V is TRBV6-5, with D possibly being TRBD1 (6 bases). Deletions cut 4 bases from V and 4 bases from J, with 13 bases between. Germline CDR1 reads MNHEY; CDR2 reads SVGAGI. The CDR3 is 14 residues long. The CDR3 spells CASSSGGLGTEAFF. The CDR3 DNA sequence: TGTGCCAGCAGTTCTGGGGGCTTGGGCACTGAAGCTTTCTTT.

The gene calls are TRBV30 and TRBJ2-2, with 9 bases aligning to TRBD2. This CDR3 region has 16 residues. Germline V gene data show CDR1 as GTSNPN and CDR2 as SVGIG (reference sequence). Trimming at V came to 4 bases and at J to 7 bases, leaving 13 bases not matched to a gene. The CDR3 loop reads CAWTSWVVAGVGELFF. The DNA of the CDR3 is TGTGCCTGGACCAGCTGGGTGGTAGCGGGGGTCGGGGAGCTGTTTTTT.

V and J are TRBV30 and TRBJ1-2; D not resolved. The CDR3 is 13 residues long. V was clipped by 1 base and J by 0 bases, with 6 bases between them. Germline CDR1 reads GTSNPN; CDR2 reads SVGIG (reference sequence). This chain's CDR3 is CAWSDSANYGYTF. The CDR3 nucleotides read TGTGCCTGGAGTGATTCAGCTAACTATGGCTACACCTTC.

CDR3 bases: TGCGCCAGCAGCCAAGGCCCTATTTACGAGCAGTACTTC. Translating gives CASSQGPIYEQYF. J is TRBJ2-7 and V is TRBV4-1; no firm D call. The CDR3 extends over 13 amino acids. V shed 1 base and J shed 4 bases, with 8 bases lying between them. CDR1 is MGHRA and CDR2 is YSYEKL in the germline V gene.

This chain links TRBV9 with TRBJ2-3, with TRBD2 matching over 8 bases. The length of the CDR3 is 14 residues. J lost 5 bases, V lost 2 bases, and 4 bases had no gene match. Germline lookup yields CDR1 SGDLS and CDR2 YYNGEE. The CDR3 spells CASSVGGAGDTQYF. CDR3 nucleotides: TGTGCCAGCAGCGTCGGGGGGGCGGGAGATACGCAGTATTTT.